The 32 T cell receptor beta chains below all came from one sample that was sequenced in a study of OX40 agonist ivuxolimab in advanced cancers. TCRdb keeps only in-frame clones here, not all; method: immunoSEQ multiplex PCR. The table includes approximately 100,000 clones, approximately 90% detected once. The starting material was CD4+ or CD8+ T cells sorted from blood, obtained in a trial of the OX40 agonist ivuxolimab. These receptors were collected from an adult with an advanced solid tumor such as melanoma, head and neck, liver or kidney cancer.

The chain uses TRBV18 and TRBJ2-7; TRBD1 aligns across 11 bases. V was pared by 6 bases and J by 4 bases, with 11 bases of the junction left unmatched. Germline values: CDR1 KGHSH, CDR2 LQKENI. The CDR3 contains 16 residues. The CDR3 loop reads CASSSDRDRGRYEQYF. The CDR3 DNA reads TGTGCCAGCTCCTCCGACCGGGACAGGGGGAGGTACGAGCAGTACTTC. Looking up the rest from reference TRBV18 and TRBJ2-7 gives the full variable domain: NAGVMQNPRHLVRRRGQEARLRCSPMKGHSHVYWYRQLPEEGLKFMVYLQKENIIDESGMPKERFSAEFPKEGPSILRIQQVVRGDSAAYFCASSSDRDRGRYEQYFGPGTRLTVT.

The chain joins TRBV18 to TRBJ2-5, with a possible D match to TRBD2 (5 bases). The V gene's germline CDR1 is KGHSH and CDR2 LQKENI. The ends were cut back, 0 bases at V and 1 base at J, with 9 bases in the middle. CDR3 length equals 15 residues. Here the CDR3 DNA reads TGTGCCAGCTCACCACCGGCGGGTATCCAAGAGACCCAGTACTTC. This translates into CASSPPAGIQETQYF.

The chain is built from TRBV4-3 and TRBJ2-7, with 7 bases lining up with TRBD2. The CDR3 has 14 amino acids. Looked up from germline, CDR1 is LGHNA and CDR2 is YSLEER. The junction had 8 bases not matched to a gene; V was cut back by 4 bases and J by 5 bases. The CDR3 DNA is TGCGCCAGCAGCCGTGGTCTAGCGGCGGACGAGCAGTACTTC. Its translation is CASSRGLAADEQYF.

The genes are TRBV28 and TRBJ2-1; D is ambiguous. Germline V gene sequence: CDR1 MDHEN, CDR2 SYDVKM. V was clipped by 3 bases and J by 7 bases, with 1 base between them. The CDR3 runs to 10 residues. The CDR3 region is CASSFNEQFF. CDR3 sequence (DNA): TGTGCCAGCAGTTTTAATGAGCAGTTCTTC.

This clone was observed a few times. The chain employs TRBV4-3 and TRBJ1-5, with D uncertain. The length of the CDR3 is 14 residues. Per the germline V gene, CDR1 is LGHNA and CDR2 is YSLEER. The germline V and J ends were trimmed by 2 bases and 0 bases, with 5 bases remaining between them. Here the CDR3 DNA reads TGCGCCAGCAGCCAACACTATAGCAATCAGCCCCAGCATTTT. Amino acid sequence: CASSQHYSNQPQHF.

The rearrangement joins TRBV19 to TRBJ2-3, with 7 bases aligning to TRBD2. From germline, CDR1 is LNHDA and CDR2 SQIVND (reference sequence). V dropped 7 bases and J dropped 2; count of bases not matched to a gene: 6. CDR3 length: 14 residues. CDR3 nucleotides: TGTGCCAGTATGATCGCGGGAGTCACAGATACGCAGTATTTT. Translated, it gives CASMIAGVTDTQYF.

The rearrangement links TRBV7-2 to TRBJ1-2; a weak D match, TRBD1 (6 bases). The CDR3 length is 13 residues. CDR1 is SGHTA and CDR2 is FQGNSA in the germline V gene. Trimming took 7 bases from V and 6 from J, leaving 15 bases between them. CDR3 loop: CASNQQGLDGYTF. The CDR3 region has the DNA TGTGCCAGCAACCAACAGGGTCTGGATGGCTACACCTTC. Full variable domain (outside the CDR3, taken from reference TRBV7-2 and TRBJ1-2): GAGVSQSPSNKVTEKGKDVELRCDPISGHTALYWYRQSLGQGLEFLIYFQGNSAPDKSGLPSDRFSAERTGGSVSTLTIQRTQQEDSAVYLCASNQQGLDGYTFGSGTRLTVV.

The gene calls are TRBV7-2 and TRBJ2-4; 8 bases align to TRBD1. J lost 5 bases, V lost 5 bases, and 5 bases had no gene match. The CDR3 extends over 14 amino acids. The germline gives CDR1 SGHTA, CDR2 FQGNSA. The CDR3, as DNA: TGTGCCAGCAGCGGGACAGGCCGCGAAAACATTCAGTACTTC. Translation: CASSGTGRENIQYF.

The rearrangement joins TRBV15 to TRBJ2-5; 8 bases line up with TRBD1. V lost 0 bases and J lost 3; bases outside the gene matches: 6. Per germline, CDR1 LNHNV and CDR2 YYDKDF (reference sequence). The CDR3 totals 16 residues. The CDR3 here is CATSRDLGTGEETQYF. As DNA, the CDR3 is TGTGCCACCAGCAGAGATCTTGGGACAGGCGAAGAGACCCAGTACTTC.

The rearrangement links TRBV2 to TRBJ2-7, with 8 bases fitting TRBD2. The CDR3 is 16 amino acids. V lost 5 bases and J lost 2; bases outside the gene matches: 11. Germline CDR1 reads SNHLY; CDR2 reads FYNNEI. The CDR3 nucleotides are TGTGCCAGCAGTCCGATAGTAACTAGCGGCCCCTACGAGCAGTACTTC. The encoded protein is CASSPIVTSGPYEQYF.

The rearrangement joins TRBV19 to TRBJ1-2, with TRBD1 as a possible D gene (5 bases). Trimming removed 3 bases at V and 7 bases at J, with 12 bases between. The CDR3 length is 13 residues. Germline CDR1 LNHDA, CDR2 SQIVND (reference sequence). Here the CDR3 reads CASSIRRGTGYTF. CDR3 bases: TGTGCCAGTAGTATTCGGAGAGGGACTGGCTACACCTTC.

This clone was seen a single time. The chain couples TRBV7-8 to TRBJ1-2; perhaps TRBD1 as D (6 bases). The CDR3 covers 13 residues. V was shortened by 3 bases and J by 1 base, with 6 bases between the two germline ends. Germline V gene data show CDR1 as SGHVS and CDR2 as FQNEAQ. CDR3 region: CASSLDSNYGYTF. CDR3 bases: TGTGCCAGCAGCTTGGACAGTAACTATGGCTACACCTTC.

This sequence joins TRBV6-5 and TRBJ2-7; TRBD2 aligns across 11 bases. V gave up 5 bases and J gave up 2 bases; unmatched junction bases: 2. This CDR3 is 14 amino acids long. Germline CDR1 MNHEY, CDR2 SVGAGI. The CDR3 sequence is CASSETSGTYEQYF. The CDR3 coding sequence is TGTGCCAGCAGTGAGACTAGCGGGACCTACGAGCAGTACTTC.

The rearrangement joins TRBV28 to TRBJ2-5; 8 positions match TRBD2. The germline gives CDR1 MDHEN, CDR2 SYDVKM. J gave up 7 bases and V 2 bases, and 9 bases lay outside the gene matches. The CDR3 has 15 amino acids. The CDR3 protein is CASSLGSGGHGTQYF. As DNA, the CDR3 is TGTGCCAGCAGTTTAGGGAGCGGGGGACACGGGACCCAGTACTTC.

J is TRBJ2-7 and V is TRBV18; D possibly corresponds to TRBD1 (5 bases). V dropped 3 bases and J dropped 2 bases, with 11 bases sitting between them. The CDR3 runs 14 residues. Germline values: CDR1 KGHSH, CDR2 LQKENI. Here the CDR3 DNA reads TGTGCCAGCTCACCTTTCGGACACCCCTACGAGCAGTACTTC. Translating gives CASSPFGHPYEQYF.

This chain joins TRBV11-2 and TRBJ2-3, with 14 bases fitting TRBD2. Unmatched junction bases numbered 8, after V lost 5 bases and J lost 4 bases. The germline gives CDR1 SGHAT, CDR2 FQNNGV. The CDR3 has 17 residues. As DNA, the CDR3 is TGTGCCAGCAGCCCCGGGACTAGCGGGAGATGGGCAGATACGCAGTATTTT. Protein: CASSPGTSGRWADTQYF.

The CDR3 region has the DNA TGTGCCACCAGCAGAGATCATGGGACAGGGGGCGGCAATGAGCAGTTCTTC. This encodes CATSRDHGTGGGNEQFF. The J gene is TRBJ2-1, the V gene TRBV15, with 12 positions matching TRBD1. The germline CDR1 and CDR2 sequences are LNHNV and YYDKDF (reference sequence). The CDR3 spans 17 residues. Trimming removed 0 bases from V and 6 bases from J; junction bases left unmatched: 6.

The V and J genes are TRBV30 and TRBJ1-3; D is unresolved. CDR3 length equals 13 residues. The V end was cut by 3 bases, the J end by 7 bases, with 13 bases between. In germline, CDR1 is GTSNPN, CDR2 SVGIG (reference sequence). The CDR3 nucleotides are TGTGCCTGGAGCGTAAAGAGAGGGAACACCATATATTTT. This translates into CAWSVKRGNTIYF.

This chain connects TRBV7-9 to TRBJ2-3; TRBD2 matches at 12 bases. Looked up from germline, CDR1 is SEHNR and CDR2 is FQNEAQ (reference sequence). Trimming removed 3 bases from V and 0 bases from J; junction bases left unmatched: 1. This CDR3 is 16 amino acids long. CDR3 in DNA: TGTGCCAGCAGCTTTGGACTAGCGGGGAGCACAGATACGCAGTATTTT. Its translation: CASSFGLAGSTDTQYF.

The gene calls are TRBV5-1 and TRBJ2-5; D tentatively reads TRBD1 or TRBD2 (6 bases each). Trimming took off 0 bases at V and 5 bases at J, with 20 bases between the two ends. Germline V gene sequence: CDR1 SGHRS, CDR2 YFSETQ. The CDR3 spans 17 residues. The DNA for the CDR3 is TGCGCCAGCAGCTTGGCCAAGGGGGGAGGCAACCCGGAGACCCAGTACTTC. Translation gives CASSLAKGGGNPETQYF.

The chain joins TRBV7-8 to TRBJ2-3, with 10 bases identical to TRBD2. Unmatched junction bases numbered 9, after V lost 5 bases and J lost 4 bases. Germline CDR1 reads SGHVS; CDR2 reads FQNEAQ. The CDR3 consists of 16 residues. The DNA of the CDR3 is TGTGCCAGCAGCCGAAGCTCGGGACTAGCGTCAGATACGCAGTATTTT. This codes for CASSRSSGLASDTQYF.

The rearrangement uses TRBV18 and TRBJ2-7; 16 nucleotides line up with TRBD2. The CDR3 covers 15 residues. Trimming at V came to 5 bases and at J to 4 bases, leaving 2 bases not matched to a gene. The germline gives CDR1 KGHSH, CDR2 LQKENI. The CDR3 DNA sequence: TGTGCCAGCTCAACGGGACTAGCGGGAGGGTACGAGCAGTACTTC. It codes for CASSTGLAGGYEQYF. Variable domain in full (rest from reference TRBV18 and TRBJ2-7): NAGVMQNPRHLVRRRGQEARLRCSPMKGHSHVYWYRQLPEEGLKFMVYLQKENIIDESGMPKERFSAEFPKEGPSILRIQQVVRGDSAAYFCASSTGLAGGYEQYFGPGTRLTVT.

The chain carries TRBV19 and TRBJ1-5, with 8 bases matching TRBD1. CDR3 length: 17 residues. Germline V CDR1 and CDR2: LNHDA, SQIVND (reference sequence). With 7 bases clipped from V and 1 base from J, the junction kept 12 bases outside the gene matches. In DNA, the CDR3 is TGTGCCAGTACTAAGGGGACAGGCCGCATCAGCAATCAGCCCCAGCATTTT. Protein: CASTKGTGRISNQPQHF. Looking up the rest from reference TRBV19 and TRBJ1-5 gives the full variable domain: DGGITQSPKYLFRKEGQNVTLSCEQNLNHDAMYWYRQDPGQGLRLIYYSQIVNDFQKGDIAEGYSVSREKKESFPLTVTSAQKNPTAFYLCASTKGTGRISNQPQHFGDGTRLSIL.

This clone was recorded a few times. This chain links TRBV18 with TRBJ1-5, with 11 bases identical to TRBD1. This CDR3 spans 16 amino acids. CDR1 and CDR2 (germline): KGHSH, LQKENI. V gave up 6 bases and J gave up 0 bases; unmatched junction bases: 4. CDR3 amino acids: CASSLGQGDSNQPQHF. CDR3 coding DNA: TGTGCCAGCTCGTTGGGACAGGGGGATAGCAATCAGCCCCAGCATTTT.

The gene calls are TRBV18 and TRBJ2-3; 9 nucleotides align to TRBD1. The germline CDR1 and CDR2 sequences are KGHSH and LQKENI. This CDR3 comprises 13 residues. V shed 3 bases, J shed 11 bases, and the junction held 6 bases outside the gene matches. CDR3 coding DNA: TGTGCCAGCTCACCTCGGGACAGGGAAAAGCAGTATTTT. Encoded protein: CASSPRDREKQYF.

The chain carries TRBV13 and TRBJ2-7; 10 positions match TRBD2. CDR1 and CDR2 (germline): PRHDT, FYEKMQ (reference sequence). V dropped 2 bases and J dropped 6; count of bases not matched to a gene: 10. The CDR3 is 16 residues long. The chain's CDR3 is CASSLRPSGSLGEQYF. CDR3 DNA: TGTGCCAGCAGCTTAAGGCCTAGCGGGAGCTTGGGCGAGCAGTACTTC.

This rearrangement joins TRBV2 to TRBJ1-3, with 9 bases fitting TRBD1. CDR3 length: 15 residues. The V gene end was trimmed by 4 bases and the J gene end by 4 bases; junction bases not matched to a gene: 5. CDR1 is SNHLY and CDR2 is FYNNEI in the germline V gene. The CDR3 protein is CASSVGTGTGNTIYF. The CDR3 bases are TGTGCCAGCAGTGTTGGGACAGGGACGGGAAACACCATATATTTT.

The chain employs TRBV6-1 and TRBJ2-3; no reliable D call. Trimming stripped 3 bases from V and 11 bases from J, with 15 bases between. The CDR3 length is 13 residues. Germline V gene data show CDR1 as MNHNS and CDR2 as SASEGT. CDR3 sequence reads: CASSEGPVGGQYF. CDR3 nucleotide sequence: TGTGCCAGCAGTGAGGGCCCCGTGGGTGGGCAGTATTTT.

The rearrangement links TRBV9 to TRBJ1-2, with D maybe TRBD1 (5 bases). The CDR3 length is 12 residues. V lost 6 bases, J lost 8 bases, and 14 bases lay in between. Germline values: CDR1 SGDLS, CDR2 YYNGEE. For the CDR3, the DNA is TGTGCCAGCAACAGAGGCGGGGGAGGCTACACCTTC. Translating it yields CASNRGGGGYTF.

This clone is a singleton in its sample. The CDR3 DNA reads TGTGCCAGTAAGAGAAGGGGCCAAGAGACCCAGTACTTC. Its protein is CASKRRGQETQYF. The V gene is TRBV19, the J gene TRBJ2-5, with D perhaps matching TRBD1 (5 bases). The germline gives CDR1 LNHDA, CDR2 SQIVND (reference sequence). This CDR3 contains 13 residues. Trimming took 7 bases from V and 1 from J, leaving 10 bases between them.

The rearrangement joins TRBV5-1 to TRBJ2-1; TRBD2 matches 8 bases. The V segment lost 3 bases and the J segment 3 bases; nucleotides outside the gene matches: 5. This CDR3 region has 15 residues. Germline V gene data show CDR1 as SGHRS and CDR2 as YFSETQ. The CDR3 loop reads CASSSSSGRYNEQFF. DNA for the CDR3: TGCGCCAGCAGCTCCTCTAGCGGGCGCTACAATGAGCAGTTCTTC.

V gene TRBV7-9 combines with J gene TRBJ2-3; perhaps D is TRBD1 or TRBD2 (6 bases each). From germline, CDR1 is SEHNR and CDR2 FQNEAQ (reference sequence). This CDR3 has 15 residues. Trimming took off 1 base at V and 2 bases at J, with 10 bases between the two ends. The CDR3 is CASSLGGTITDTQYF. For the CDR3, the DNA is TGTGCCAGCAGCTTAGGCGGGACAATCACAGATACGCAGTATTTT. The whole variable domain, filled in from reference TRBV7-9 and TRBJ2-3, reads DTGVSQNPRHKITKRGQNVTFRCDPISEHNRLYWYRQTLGQGPEFLTYFQNEAQLEKSRLLSDRFSAERPKGSFSTLEIQRTEQGDSAMYLCASSLGGTITDTQYFGPGTRLTVL.